These 31 T cell receptor beta chains were all obtained from the same sample, sequenced in a study of blood T cell repertoires in COVID-19. Only in-frame clones appear in the TCRdb table, and some are missing; sequencing was by immunoSEQ multiplex PCR. The sample has approximately 160,000 clones; around 83% are singletons. Material for sequencing was peripheral blood. These receptors all come from a man aged 50-60 years with active or convalescent COVID-19.

The CDR3 region has the DNA TGTGCCAGCAGCCACACTAGCTCAGATACGCAGTATTTT. Its translation: CASSHTSSDTQYF. This chain joins TRBV5-4 and TRBJ2-3; possibly TRBD2 for D (6 bases). Germline assignment: CDR1 SGHNT and CDR2 YYREEE (reference sequence). V lost 4 bases to trimming and J lost 4 bases, with 10 bases between them. CDR3 size: 13 residues.

V and J are TRBV6-2 or TRBV6-3 and TRBJ2-5; 7 bases are shared with TRBD1. The CDR3 has 16 amino acids. The germline V gene encodes CDR1 MNHEY and CDR2 SVGEGT. V gave up 5 bases and J gave up 2 bases; unmatched junction bases: 11. CDR3 residues: CASSDRDRRFQETQYF. Here the CDR3 DNA reads TGTGCCAGCAGTGACCGGGACAGACGATTTCAAGAGACCCAGTACTTC.

This rearrangement joins TRBV11-3 to TRBJ2-7; no clear D gene. CDR1 is SGHNT and CDR2 is YENEEA in the germline V gene. This CDR3 has 14 amino acids. Trimming took off 5 bases at V and 5 bases at J, with 16 bases between the two ends. The CDR3 loop is CASSPRGRAHEQYF. In DNA form, the CDR3 reads TGTGCCAGCAGCCCCCGAGGAAGAGCGCACGAGCAGTACTTC.

The chain is built from TRBV30 and TRBJ1-6; D may be TRBD1 (6 bases). The CDR3 is 15 amino acids. CDR1 and CDR2 from the germline V gene are GTSNPN and SVGIG (reference sequence). With 0 bases removed from V and 6 bases from J, the gap between germline ends came to 12 bases. The CDR3 nucleotides are TGTGCCTGGAGTGTACAGGGAGGGGTTAATTCACCCCTCCACTTT. It is translated as CAWSVQGGVNSPLHF.

CDR3 sequence: CASSTGGTGELFF. CDR3 DNA sequence: TGTGCCAGCAGCACAGGGGGCACCGGGGAGCTGTTTTTT. This chain links TRBV28 with TRBJ2-2; 8 bases line up with TRBD1. Germline V CDR1 and CDR2: MDHEN, SYDVKM. Trimming at V came to 6 bases and at J to 4 bases, leaving 1 base not matched to a gene. The CDR3 contains 13 residues.

The J gene is TRBJ2-1, the V gene TRBV7-6; D may be TRBD2 (7 bases). Germline V gene data show CDR1 as SGHVS and CDR2 as FNYEAQ. This CDR3 has 15 amino acids. V was cut by 0 bases and J by 5 bases, with 11 bases left in between. The CDR3 DNA reads as TGTGCCAGCAGCTTAGCGGAGGGGGGGCACAATGAGCAGTTCTTC. It encodes CASSLAEGGHNEQFF.

This clone was detected a few times. The chain employs TRBV6-5 and TRBJ1-1; 7 nucleotides align to TRBD1. CDR1 is MNHEY and CDR2 is SVGAGI in the germline V gene. The V gene end was trimmed by 4 bases and the J gene end by 12 bases; junction bases not matched to a gene: 8. The CDR3 loop spans 12 amino acids. CDR3 DNA sequence: TGTGCCAGCAGTTGGGAGACAGGGAAGACTTTCTTT. It is translated as CASSWETGKTFF.

The chain has TRBV5-1 and TRBJ2-2, with D unresolved. CDR1 SGHRS and CDR2 YFSETQ come from the germline V gene. V lost 4 bases to trimming and J lost 6 bases, with 7 bases between them. The CDR3 has 12 amino acids. The CDR3 loop reads CASSPESGELFF. As DNA, the CDR3 is TGCGCCAGCAGCCCGGAGTCCGGGGAGCTGTTTTTT.

CDR3: CASSQDSYNEQFF. The CDR3 DNA follows: TGTGCCAGCAGTCAGGACAGTTACAATGAGCAGTTCTTC. V and J are TRBV27 and TRBJ2-1, with D perhaps TRBD1 (6 bases). The germline gives CDR1 MNHEY, CDR2 SMNVEV (reference sequence). Between the trimmed V and J ends, which lost 5 bases and 4 bases, there was a span of 9 bases. This CDR3 comprises 13 residues.

The chain recombines TRBV6-2 or TRBV6-3 with TRBJ1-5, with D hard to call. The V gene's germline CDR1 is MNHEY and CDR2 SVGEGT. This CDR3 spans 14 amino acids. Trimming cost V 2 bases and J 7 bases, with 12 bases left between them. CDR3 nucleotide sequence: TGTGCCAGCAGTTACCGGGGAGAGGCGCAGCCCCAGCATTTT. Its protein product is CASSYRGEAQPQHF.

V gene TRBV4-2 combines with J gene TRBJ2-7; 8 bases are a match to TRBD1. The CDR3 is 15 residues long. Unmatched junction bases numbered 12, after V lost 8 bases and J lost 3 bases. The germline V gene encodes CDR1 LGHNA and CDR2 YNFKEQ. The CDR3 sequence: CASGRTGLGVYEQYF. CDR3 in DNA: TGTGCCAGCGGACGGACAGGGTTGGGAGTCTACGAGCAGTACTTC.

This clone was recorded only once. The CDR3 nucleotides read TGTGCCAGCAGTGAATCCGGGACAGGGGGCAGCGAGCAGTACTTC. The encoded protein is CASSESGTGGSEQYF. The V call is TRBV2, the J call TRBJ2-7, with TRBD1 matching over 12 bases. Germline trimming cut 2 bases from V and 6 bases from J; bases unmatched to any gene: 5. Germline loops: CDR1 SNHLY, CDR2 FYNNEI. The CDR3 has 15 residues. Full variable domain (remainder filled in from reference TRBV2 and TRBJ2-7): EPEVTQTPSHQVTQMGQEVILRCVPISNHLYFYWYRQILGQKVEFLVSFYNNEISEKSEIFDDQFSVERPDGSNFTLKIRSTKLEDSAMYFCASSESGTGGSEQYFGPGTRLTVT.

This chain connects TRBV9 to TRBJ1-1, with D perhaps matching TRBD1 (5 bases). This CDR3 contains 12 residues. Germline loops: CDR1 SGDLS, CDR2 YYNGEE. Trimming left V 3 bases short and J 4 bases short, with 7 bases between. The CDR3 coding sequence is TGTGCCAGCAGCGCGGGGGGCACTGAAGCTTTCTTT. Its protein is CASSAGGTEAFF.

This clone was counted once. The rearrangement uses TRBV4-1 and TRBJ2-3, with D possibly TRBD2 on 5 matching bases. Germline V gene data show CDR1 as MGHRA and CDR2 as YSYEKL. The length of the CDR3 is 16 residues. Trimming stripped 4 bases from V and 4 bases from J, with 18 bases between. The CDR3 DNA sequence: TGCGCCAGCAGCCCGGGGTCGATGTATCAGGCAGATACGCAGTATTTT. It translates to CASSPGSMYQADTQYF.

The table lists this clone with a count of one. This chain connects TRBV4-2 to TRBJ2-1; 11 nucleotides line up with TRBD2. There are 17 residues in the CDR3. V lost 3 bases to trimming and J lost 0 bases; unmatched junction nucleotides: 4. Per germline, CDR1 LGHNA and CDR2 YNFKEQ. The CDR3 here is CASSHSGTSGSYNEQFF. In DNA, the CDR3 is TGTGCCAGCAGCCACTCCGGGACTAGCGGCTCCTACAATGAGCAGTTCTTC.

The V gene is TRBV4-2, the J gene TRBJ1-5; no firm D call. The germline V gene encodes CDR1 LGHNA and CDR2 YNFKEQ. Trimming stripped 0 bases from V and 2 bases from J, with 14 bases between. CDR3 length: 17 amino acids. The CDR3 region has the DNA TGTGCCAGCAGCCAAGATCACGGAGGGAGAGGCAATCAGCCCCAGCATTTT. Amino acids: CASSQDHGGRGNQPQHF.

The chain employs TRBV27 and TRBJ2-7; the D gene is possibly TRBD1 (5 bases). The CDR3 has 14 amino acids. Trimming removed 5 bases at V and 0 bases at J, with 11 bases between. The germline V gene has CDR1 MNHEY and CDR2 SMNVEV (reference sequence). CDR3 amino acids: CASSQDRDSYEQYF. The CDR3 nucleotides are TGTGCCAGCAGTCAAGACAGAGACTCCTACGAGCAGTACTTC.

The gene calls are TRBV27 and TRBJ2-7; perhaps TRBD2 as D (5 bases). This CDR3 is built from 17 residues. With 0 bases removed from V and 2 bases from J, the gap between germline ends came to 17 bases. Germline assignment: CDR1 MNHEY and CDR2 SMNVEV (reference sequence). CDR3 in DNA: TGTGCCAGCAGTTTATCGAGCGGTTCGGGCAGAACCTACGAGCAGTACTTC. Its translation is CASSLSSGSGRTYEQYF.

The chain uses TRBV5-1 and TRBJ1-1; D is undetermined. This CDR3 spans 15 amino acids. CDR1 is SGHRS and CDR2 is YFSETQ in the germline V gene. Trimming cost V 1 base and J 2 bases, with 12 bases left between them. The CDR3 loop is CASSLYPGVNTEAFF. CDR3 coding DNA: TGCGCCAGCAGCTTGTATCCAGGCGTTAACACTGAAGCTTTCTTT.

The chain has TRBV18 and TRBJ1-4; D perhaps matches TRBD1 (6 bases). In germline, CDR1 is KGHSH, CDR2 LQKENI. V lost 4 bases to trimming and J lost 8 bases, with 14 bases between them. CDR3 length: 14 residues. For the CDR3, the DNA is TGTGCCAGCTCACAAATGACAGGTGGAGAAAAACTGTTTTTT. Amino acids: CASSQMTGGEKLFF.

The chain links TRBV28 to TRBJ1-2; 10 bases fit TRBD1. The CDR3 is 16 residues long. Germline CDR1 is MDHEN and CDR2 is SYDVKM. V lost 6 bases and J lost 5; bases outside the gene matches: 12. The CDR3 here is CASSRANPGQGYGYTF. The CDR3 region has the DNA TGTGCCAGCAGCCGGGCTAATCCGGGACAGGGGTATGGCTACACCTTC.

This clone showed up just once. The rearrangement joins TRBV11-3 to TRBJ2-3; possible D gene TRBD2, 6 bases. The CDR3 is 14 amino acids. Trimming shortened V by 1 base and J by 1 base, and 6 bases separated the two germline ends. Germline V gene lookup returns CDR1 SGHNT and CDR2 YENEEA. The chain's CDR3 is CASSLGRGTDTQYF. DNA for the CDR3: TGTGCCAGCAGCTTAGGGAGGGGCACAGATACGCAGTATTTT.

The rearrangement links TRBV24-1 to TRBJ2-1; D may be TRBD2 (6 bases). The V end was cut by 5 bases, the J end by 6 bases, with 16 bases between. This CDR3 has 15 amino acids. Germline assignment: CDR1 KGHDR and CDR2 SFDVKD. The CDR3 DNA sequence: TGTGCCACCAGTGCCTCGGGACTCTTTCTCAATGAGCAGTTCTTC. Its translation is CATSASGLFLNEQFF.

This clone was found once. The V call is TRBV12-5, the J call TRBJ2-7; 7 bases match TRBD1. The CDR3 has 17 residues. CDR1 and CDR2 from the germline V gene are LGHNT and FRNRAP. Trimming at V came to 1 base and at J to 1 base, leaving 10 bases not matched to a gene. The CDR3, as DNA: TGTGCTAGTGGTTTGGGATTCGCCGGGACAGCTTCCTACGAGCAGTACTTC. As protein: CASGLGFAGTASYEQYF.

The rearrangement joins TRBV5-8 to TRBJ1-3; D might be TRBD1 (6 bases). CDR3 length equals 14 residues. Trimming left V 1 base short and J 5 bases short, with 10 bases between. Per the germline V gene, CDR1 is SGHTS and CDR2 is YDEGEE. CDR3 sequence (DNA): TGTGCCAGCAGCTTGAGGGGGATTAGAAACACCATATATTTT. Protein: CASSLRGIRNTIYF. The entire variable domain, with the rest obtained from reference TRBV5-8 and TRBJ1-3, is as follows: EAGVTQSPTHLIKTRGQQATLRCSPISGHTSVYWYQQALGLGLQFLLWYDEGEERNRGNFPPRFSGRQFPNYSSELNVNALELEDSALYLCASSLRGIRNTIYFGEGSWLTVV.

This clone has more than one count but fewer than ten. The CDR3 sequence: CASSQAKQGWYGYTF. The CDR3 coding sequence is TGTGCCAGCAGCCAAGCGAAACAGGGTTGGTATGGCTACACCTTC. This rearrangement joins TRBV3-1 (or the pseudogene TRBV3-2) to TRBJ1-2; D possibly corresponds to TRBD1 (6 bases). The germline CDR1 and CDR2 sequences are LGHDT and YNNKEL (reference sequence). V was clipped by 1 base and J by 5 bases, with 14 bases between them. The CDR3 is 15 residues long.

J is TRBJ2-2 and V is TRBV5-1, with 7 bases identical to TRBD1. Germline CDR1 reads SGHRS; CDR2 reads YFSETQ. The CDR3 runs 14 residues. V lost 3 bases and J lost 5; bases outside the gene matches: 4. The CDR3 nucleotides are TGCGCCAGCAGCTCAAACAGGGGAACCGGGGAGCTGTTTTTT. It specifies CASSSNRGTGELFF.

This clone was seen a single time. The CDR3 here is CASSSMAGAQETQYF. The CDR3 region has the DNA TGTGCCAGCTCTTCCATGGCGGGGGCTCAAGAGACCCAGTACTTC. This sequence joins TRBV9 and TRBJ2-5; possible D gene TRBD2, 7 bases. This CDR3 comprises 15 residues. Trimming took 7 bases from V and 2 from J, leaving 18 bases between them. CDR1 and CDR2 (germline): SGDLS, YYNGEE.

The V and J genes are TRBV5-6 and TRBJ2-5, with 8 bases aligning to TRBD2. CDR1 and CDR2 (germline): SGHDT, YYEEEE. V lost 2 bases, J lost 4 bases, and 4 bases stayed unmatched. This CDR3 spans 14 amino acids. The CDR3 spells CASSFIAGRETQYF. CDR3 sequence (DNA): TGTGCCAGCAGCTTCATAGCGGGGCGAGAGACCCAGTACTTC.

Points on this clone: The same CDR3 arises from other DNA sequences in this sample as well. The J gene is TRBJ2-5, the V gene TRBV4-1; TRBD1 is a possible D gene (6 bases). V gave up 3 bases and J gave up 5 bases, with 13 bases separating them. In germline, CDR1 is MGHRA, CDR2 YSYEKL. This CDR3 contains 14 residues. The DNA for the CDR3 is TGCGCCAGCAGCCACCCAGGGGTGGGTGAGACCCAGTACTTC. Translated: CASSHPGVGETQYF.

This clone was detected many times. The chain joins TRBV6-6 to TRBJ2-1, with 12 bases that match TRBD2. The trim removed 6 bases at V and 8 bases at J, leaving 8 bases unmatched. The CDR3 is 15 residues long. From germline, CDR1 is MNHNY and CDR2 SVGAGI (reference sequence). The CDR3 here is CASRLGLAGRHEQFF. The CDR3 DNA follows: TGTGCCAGCAGACTAGGACTAGCGGGAAGGCATGAGCAGTTCTTC.